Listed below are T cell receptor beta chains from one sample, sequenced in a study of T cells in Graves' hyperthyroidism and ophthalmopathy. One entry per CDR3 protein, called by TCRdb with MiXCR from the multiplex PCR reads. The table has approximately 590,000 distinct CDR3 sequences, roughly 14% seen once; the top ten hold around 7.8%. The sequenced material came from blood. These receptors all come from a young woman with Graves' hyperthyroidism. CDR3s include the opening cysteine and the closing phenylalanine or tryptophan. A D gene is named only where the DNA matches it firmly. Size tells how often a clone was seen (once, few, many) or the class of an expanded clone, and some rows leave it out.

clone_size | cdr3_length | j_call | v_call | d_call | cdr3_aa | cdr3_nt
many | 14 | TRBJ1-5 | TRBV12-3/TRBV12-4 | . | CASSLNGRGKPQHF | TGTGCCAGCAGTTTAAACGGCCGAGGGAAGCCCCAGCATTTT
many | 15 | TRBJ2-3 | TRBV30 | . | CAWRGWGGKADTQYF | TGTGCCTGGAGAGGATGGGGGGGCAAGGCAGATACGCAGTATTTT
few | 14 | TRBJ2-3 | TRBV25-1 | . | CASSDYRGTDTQYF | TGTGCCAGCAGTGATTATAGGGGCACAGATACGCAGTATTTT
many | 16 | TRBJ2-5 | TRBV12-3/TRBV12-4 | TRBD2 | CASRQPGLADQETQYF | TGTGCCAGCAGACAACCGGGACTAGCGGACCAAGAGACCCAGTACTTC
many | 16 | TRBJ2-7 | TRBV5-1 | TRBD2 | CASSQSRTSGYYEQYF | TGCGCCAGCAGCCAATCACGGACTAGCGGTTACTACGAGCAGTACTTC
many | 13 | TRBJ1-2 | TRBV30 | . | CAWTQVRSSGYTF | TGTGCCTGGACTCAAGTGAGGAGTTCTGGCTACACCTTC
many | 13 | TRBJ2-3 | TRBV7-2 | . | CASSLAKPDTQYF | TGTGCCAGCAGCTTAGCGAAACCAGATACGCAGTATTTT
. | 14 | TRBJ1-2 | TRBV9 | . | CASSVDWVWDGYTF | TGTGCCAGCAGCGTAGATTGGGTTTGGGATGGCTACACCTTC
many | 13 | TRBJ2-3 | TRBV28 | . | CASRVGVTDTQYF | TGTGCCAGCAGGGTTGGGGTCACAGATACGCAGTATTTT
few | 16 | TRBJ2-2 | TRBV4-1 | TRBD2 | CASSQQSGSDTGELFF | TGCGCCAGCAGCCAACAAAGCGGGAGTGACACCGGGGAGCTGTTTTTT
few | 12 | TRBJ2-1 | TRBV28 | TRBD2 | CASCGSSHEQFF | TGTGCCAGCTGCGGGAGCTCTCATGAGCAGTTCTTC
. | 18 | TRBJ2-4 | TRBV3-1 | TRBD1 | CASSQNRGGNLAKNIQYF | TGTGCCAGCAGCCAAAACAGGGGCGGAAATTTAGCCAAAAACATTCAGTACTTC
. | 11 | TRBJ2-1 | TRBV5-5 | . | CASSLIGLVFF | TGTGCCAGCAGCTTGATAGGGTTGGTGTTCTTC
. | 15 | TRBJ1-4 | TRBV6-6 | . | CASSYSPGTNEKLFF | TGTGCCAGCAGTTACTCTCCCGGAACTAATGAAAAACTGTTTTTT
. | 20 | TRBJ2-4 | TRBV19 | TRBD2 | CASSTKTTGTSGVRIHIQYF | TGTGCCAGTAGTACCAAAACCACAGGGACTAGCGGGGTCCGGATACACATTCAGTACTTC
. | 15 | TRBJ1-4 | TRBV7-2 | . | CASSLGGRANEKLFF | TGTGCCAGCAGCTTAGGAGGGCGGGCTAATGAAAAACTGTTTTTT
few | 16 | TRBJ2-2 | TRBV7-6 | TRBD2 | CASSLGGSANTGELFF | TGTGCCAGCAGCTTGGGCGGGAGCGCGAACACCGGGGAGCTGTTTTTT
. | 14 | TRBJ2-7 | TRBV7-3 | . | CASSPGAISYEQYF | TGTGCCAGCAGCCCCGGGGCCATTTCCTACGAGCAGTACTTC
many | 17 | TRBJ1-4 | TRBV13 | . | CASSDRRGGSTNEKLFF | TGTGCCAGCAGTGACCGACGAGGGGGTTCGACTAATGAAAAACTGTTTTTT
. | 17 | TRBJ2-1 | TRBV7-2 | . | CASSLDGRRGTTHEQFF | TGTGCCAGCAGCTTGGACGGGAGACGTGGCACGACACATGAGCAGTTCTTC
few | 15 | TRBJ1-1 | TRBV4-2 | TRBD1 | CASSQGGGMGSEAFF | TGTGCCAGCAGCCAAGGAGGGGGCATGGGGTCTGAAGCTTTCTTT
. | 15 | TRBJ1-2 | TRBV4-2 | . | CASSQEPGDLGGYTF | TGTGCCAGCAGCCAAGAACCAGGCGATCTAGGTGGCTACACCTTC
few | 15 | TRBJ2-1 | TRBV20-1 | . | CSARVTGYSYNEQFF | TGCAGTGCTAGAGTGACGGGATACTCCTACAATGAGCAGTTCTTC
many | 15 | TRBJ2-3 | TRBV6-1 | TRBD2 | CASTRGLAGEDTQYF | TGTGCCAGCACTCGAGGACTAGCGGGAGAAGATACGCAGTATTTT
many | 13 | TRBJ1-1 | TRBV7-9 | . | CASSLQVHTEAFF | TGTGCCAGCAGTCTACAGGTCCATACTGAAGCTTTCTTT
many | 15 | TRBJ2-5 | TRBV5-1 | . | CASSLVQGTAETQYF | TGCGCCAGCAGCTTGGTTCAGGGGACGGCAGAGACCCAGTACTTC
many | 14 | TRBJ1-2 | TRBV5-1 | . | CASSLGGLNYGYTF | TGCGCCAGCAGCTTGGGCGGCTTGAACTATGGCTACACCTTC
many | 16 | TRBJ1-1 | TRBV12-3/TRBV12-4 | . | CASSSVYAGTNTEAFF | TGTGCCAGCAGTTCAGTATACGCCGGGACGAACACTGAAGCTTTCTTT
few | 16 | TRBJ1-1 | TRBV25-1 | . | CASSELRGRGNTEAFF | TGTGCCAGCAGTGAATTAAGGGGCAGGGGGAACACTGAAGCTTTCTTT
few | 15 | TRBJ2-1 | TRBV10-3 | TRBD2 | CASTGLREGYNEQFF | TGTGCCTCCACCGGGTTGCGGGAGGGATACAATGAGCAGTTCTTC
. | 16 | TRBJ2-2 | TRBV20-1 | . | CSARDVIGGISGELFF | TGCAGTGCTAGAGATGTGATAGGGGGTATTTCCGGGGAGCTGTTTTTT
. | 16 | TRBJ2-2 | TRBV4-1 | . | CASSQKEAPNTGELFF | TGCGCCAGCAGCCAAAAGGAGGCTCCGAACACCGGGGAGCTGTTTTTT
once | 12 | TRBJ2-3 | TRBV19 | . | CASDDTSDTQYF | TGTGCCAGTGATGACACCTCGGATACGCAGTATTTT
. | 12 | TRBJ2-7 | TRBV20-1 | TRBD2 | CSATSGRYEQYF | TGCAGCGCGACTAGCGGGCGCTACGAGCAGTACTTC
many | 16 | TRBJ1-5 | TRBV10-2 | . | CASSELSTVNNQPQHF | TGCGCCAGCAGTGAGCTCTCGACAGTAAACAATCAGCCCCAGCATTTT
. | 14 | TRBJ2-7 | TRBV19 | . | CASKVRDSNYEQYF | TGTGCCAGTAAGGTACGAGACAGCAACTACGAGCAGTACTTC
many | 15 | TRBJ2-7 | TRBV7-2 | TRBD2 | CASSPFYGRAYEQYF | TGTGCCAGCAGCCCATTTTACGGGAGGGCCTACGAGCAGTACTTC
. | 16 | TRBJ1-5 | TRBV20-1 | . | CNARRETAYSNQPQHF | TGCAATGCTAGGCGAGAGACAGCATATAGCAATCAGCCCCAGCATTTT
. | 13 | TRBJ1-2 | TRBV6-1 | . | CASGPAGMEGYTF | TGTGCCAGCGGCCCAGCAGGGATGGAAGGCTACACCTTC
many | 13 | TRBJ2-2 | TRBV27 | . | CASNHLDTGELFF | TGTGCCAGCAACCATCTTGACACCGGGGAGCTGTTTTTT
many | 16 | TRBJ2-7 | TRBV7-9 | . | CASSLGTAVNSYEQYF | TGTGCCAGCAGCCTAGGAACGGCTGTTAATTCCTACGAGCAGTACTTC
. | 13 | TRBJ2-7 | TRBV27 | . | CASSLSGVYGQYF | TGTGCCAGCAGTTTATCGGGGGTCTACGGGCAGTACTTC
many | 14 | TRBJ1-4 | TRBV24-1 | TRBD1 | CATSRGQGNEKLFF | TGTGCCACCAGCAGGGGACAGGGTAATGAAAAACTGTTTTTT
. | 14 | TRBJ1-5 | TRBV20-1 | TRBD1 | CSARPTGGGQPQHF | TGCAGTGCTAGACCTACAGGGGGCGGTCAGCCCCAGCATTTT
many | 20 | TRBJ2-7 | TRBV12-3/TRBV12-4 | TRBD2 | CASSGLGTSGSQHSTYEQYF | TGTGCCAGCAGTGGACTTGGGACTAGCGGGAGTCAGCACAGCACCTACGAGCAGTACTTC
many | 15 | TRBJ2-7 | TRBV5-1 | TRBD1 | CASSFGQGLSEEQYF | TGCGCCAGCAGCTTTGGACAGGGCCTCTCGGAAGAGCAGTACTTC
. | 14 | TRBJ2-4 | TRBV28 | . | CASRRSRAKNIQYF | TGTGCCAGCAGGAGATCCCGAGCCAAAAACATTCAGTACTTC
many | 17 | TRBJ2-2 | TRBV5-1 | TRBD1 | CASSLKGQGPNTGELFF | TGCGCCAGCAGCTTGAAGGGACAGGGCCCGAACACCGGGGAGCTGTTTTTT
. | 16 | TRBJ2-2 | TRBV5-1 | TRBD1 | CASSLWTGGHTGELFF | TGCGCCAGCAGCCTCTGGACAGGGGGGCATACCGGGGAGCTGTTTTTT
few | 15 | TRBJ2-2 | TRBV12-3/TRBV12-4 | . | CASSLGRTNTGELFF | TGTGCCAGCAGTTTGGGACGGACGAACACCGGGGAGCTGTTTTTT
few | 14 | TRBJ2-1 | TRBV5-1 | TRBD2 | CASSLVGASGEQFF | TGCGCCAGCAGCTTGGTTGGCGCTAGCGGGGAGCAGTTCTTC
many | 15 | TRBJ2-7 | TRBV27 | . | CASSLAESSAYEQYF | TGTGCCAGCAGTTTAGCGGAGTCGTCAGCCTACGAGCAGTACTTC
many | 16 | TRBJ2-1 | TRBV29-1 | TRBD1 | CSAAALGQATYNEQFF | TGCAGCGCCGCCGCTCTCGGACAGGCCACCTACAATGAGCAGTTCTTC
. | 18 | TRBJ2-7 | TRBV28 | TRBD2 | CASSGTSGRASHYYEQYF | TGTGCCAGCAGTGGGACTAGCGGGAGGGCCAGTCATTACTACGAGCAGTACTTC